A selection of T cell receptor beta chains follows, all from one sample in a study of shared clonotypes between healthy human individuals. Measured with immunoSEQ multiplex PCR; TCRdb has only the in-frame clones, and not every one. Of some 2.4 million clones in the sample, 93% were seen once. The sequenced sample consisted of naive CD4+ T cells from PBMCs. The receptors were sampled from a man younger than 35 in good health. Some clones in this sample may be carry-over from other donors' samples. Each CDR3 is given with its conserved first and last residue. D genes are given only for firm matches. Not all rows give a size; the values are once, few, many and, for expanded clones, a class.

TRBV2	TRBJ1-2	TRBD1	NA	TGTGCCAGCAGGGCCCGGACAGGGAGGGATGGCTACACCTTC	CASRARTGRDGYTF
TRBV5-1	TRBJ2-3	NA	NA	TGCGCCAGCAGCTTGTCCCCAGGTCTACGCACAGATACGCAGTATTTT	CASSLSPGLRTDTQYF
TRBV7-3	TRBJ2-5	NA	NA	TGTGCCAGCAGCCCGAGAACTTGGACTCAAGAGACCCAGTACTTC	CASSPRTWTQETQYF
TRBV29-1	TRBJ2-3	NA	NA	TGCAGCGTTGACCTCGGGGCAGGGATGCAGTATTTT	CSVDLGAGMQYF
TRBV7-2	TRBJ2-7	TRBD1	NA	TGTGCCAGCAGCCTCGGGACAGGGACATACGAGCAGTACTTC	CASSLGTGTYEQYF
TRBV5-4	TRBJ2-3	NA	NA	TGTGCCAGCGGCAGGGGCACAGATACGCAGTATTTT	CASGRGTDTQYF
TRBV2	TRBJ2-7	NA	NA	TGTGCCAGCGGGGCAGCCTACGAGCAGTACTTC	CASGAAYEQYF
TRBV27	TRBJ1-1	NA	NA	TGTGCCAGCAGTTTATTTGGGGTTGGTAACACTGAAGCTTTCTTT	CASSLFGVGNTEAFF
TRBV6-6	TRBJ2-7	NA	NA	TGTGCCAGCAGTTTACGTTCGGGACAAAGTTTCTACGAGCAGTACTTC	CASSLRSGQSFYEQYF
TRBV19	TRBJ1-2	NA	NA	TGTGCCAGTAGGGGTCGGGGTGATGGCTACACCTTC	CASRGRGDGYTF
TRBV7-2	TRBJ1-2	NA	NA	TGTGCCAGCAGCTTAGCGTCAGGGGATGCCTATGGCTACACCTTC	CASSLASGDAYGYTF
TRBV5-4	TRBJ2-1	TRBD2	NA	TGTGCCAGCAGCGGGGGGTTAGCGGGAGAAAGTACGCATGAGCAGTTCTTC	CASSGGLAGESTHEQFF
TRBV6-5	TRBJ2-5	NA	NA	TGTGCCAGCAGTTACTTCTCCGGACAAGAGACCCAGTACTTC	CASSYFSGQETQYF
TRBV7-9	TRBJ1-1	NA	NA	TGTGCCAGCAGCTTGGAGGGGGAAGGTCGCACTGAAGCTTTCTTT	CASSLEGEGRTEAFF
TRBV2	TRBJ1-6	TRBD1	NA	TGTGCCAGCAGCCCGTTCCCGGGACAGGGGGCGAAAAGTGTTACACCCCTCCACTTT	CASSPFPGQGAKSVTPLHF
TRBV6-1	TRBJ2-5	NA	NA	TGTGCCAGCACCAACCCGGAGGAGACCCAGTACTTC	CASTNPEETQYF
TRBV6-5	TRBJ2-1	TRBD1	NA	TGTGCCAGCAGTTACGACAGGGTTGAGCAGTTCTTC	CASSYDRVEQFF
TRBV14	TRBJ2-7	NA	once	TGTGCCAGCAGCCACCGGAGGGGGAAATACGAGCAGTACTTC	CASSHRRGKYEQYF
TRBV12-5	TRBJ2-3	TRBD1	NA	TGTGCTAGTGGTCCCGGACAGGGGTTTGCAGATACGCAGTATTTT	CASGPGQGFADTQYF
TRBV6-1	TRBJ1-1	NA	once	TGTGCCAGCAGAAAGAACACTGAAGCTTTCTTT	CASRKNTEAFF
TRBV18	TRBJ1-1	NA	once	TGTGCCAGCTCACCCTCGGTCGGGAACACTGAAGCTTTCTTT	CASSPSVGNTEAFF
TRBV2	TRBJ1-3	NA	NA	TGTGCCAGCACCGACAGGACCTATGGAAACACCATATATTTT	CASTDRTYGNTIYF
TRBV6-5	TRBJ2-7	NA	NA	TGTGCCAGCGCCGGGGGCTTCTCCTACGAGCAGTACTTC	CASAGGFSYEQYF
TRBV27	TRBJ2-3	TRBD2	NA	TGTGCCAGCAGCCCCGTATGGCTAGCGGGAGGAGGGACAGATACGCAGTATTTT	CASSPVWLAGGGTDTQYF
TRBV29-1	TRBJ2-5	TRBD1	NA	TGCAGCGTTCAGACAGGGGTTGGCCAAGAGACCCAGTACTTC	CSVQTGVGQETQYF
TRBV21-1	TRBJ1-5	NA	NA	TGTGCCAGCAGCAACTCACAGGGTCATAGCAATCAGCCCCAGCATTTT	CASSNSQGHSNQPQHF
TRBV6-1	TRBJ2-1	NA	once	TGTGCCAGCATCCAGACAGGTTCCTACAATGAGCAGTTCTTC	CASIQTGSYNEQFF
TRBV14	TRBJ2-5	NA	NA	TGTGCCAGCAGCCAAAAACAGAGCGGAGAGACCCAGTACTTC	CASSQKQSGETQYF
TRBV7-9	TRBJ1-4	NA	NA	TGTGCCAGCAGCTTGACGGATGAAAAACTGTTTTTT	CASSLTDEKLFF
TRBV28	TRBJ2-5	TRBD2	NA	TGTGCCAGCAAGGCGAGACTAGCGGGACGGGAAGAGACCCAGTACTTC	CASKARLAGREETQYF
TRBV6-5	TRBJ1-2	NA	NA	TGTGCCAGCAGTTACACCCCGTGGGCCGGCTACACCTTC	CASSYTPWAGYTF
TRBV5-1	TRBJ2-1	TRBD1	NA	TGCGCCAGCAGCAGAGAGGGACAGGGGGTTGATGAGCAGTTCTTC	CASSREGQGVDEQFF
TRBV18	TRBJ2-1	NA	NA	TGTGCCAGCTCACCGTACAGCCCATCTTCCTACAATGAGCAGTTCTTC	CASSPYSPSSYNEQFF
TRBV2	TRBJ1-5	NA	few	TGTGCCAGCAGTGAAGGTTTCCAGCCCCAGCATTTT	CASSEGFQPQHF
TRBV7-3	TRBJ2-2	NA	NA	TGTGCCAGCAGCTTAGATGGGACCAGCCCCGGGGAGCTGTTTTTT	CASSLDGTSPGELFF
TRBV6-1	TRBJ1-5	NA	NA	TGTGCCAGCAGTGAACAGGACCCGAGGGGTCAGCCCCAGCATTTT	CASSEQDPRGQPQHF
TRBV5-4	TRBJ1-2	NA	NA	TGTGCCAGCAGCTTACAGGGTCGTGGCTACACCTTC	CASSLQGRGYTF
TRBV5-1	TRBJ2-1	NA	NA	TGCGCCAGCAGCTTGGGAGGACGGGCCTACAATGAGCAGTTCTTC	CASSLGGRAYNEQFF
TRBV10-3	TRBJ2-1	NA	NA	TGTGCCATCAGAGATAGGGACGGCTCCTACAATGAGCAGTTCTTC	CAIRDRDGSYNEQFF
TRBV2	TRBJ2-4	TRBD1	NA	TGTGCCAGTACCGGGACAGGGAAAAACATTCAGTACTTC	CASTGTGKNIQYF
TRBV28	TRBJ1-2	NA	NA	TGTGCCAGCAGTTCACAGGGTGGGGGGATCTATGGCTACACCTTC	CASSSQGGGIYGYTF
TRBV9	TRBJ2-1	NA	NA	TGTGCCAGCAGCGTAGTCGGGGCCAGCTCCTACAATGAGCAGTTCTTC	CASSVVGASSYNEQFF